Below, one T cell receptor (beta chain) is given with its context. Its antigen is undetermined. Time point meaning: pretreatment peripheral blood. Patients suffered from locally advanced or metastatic urothelial carcinoma. Spiking of synthetic TCR analog templates was performed in each PCR. Produced via immunoSEQ multiplex PCR; TCRdb's table is partial and in-frame only. The profile shows tens of thousands of clones, roughly 76% of them singletons. The sample belongs to a study of PD-L1 blockade in urothelial cancer. Study-wide results and caveats: In blood at 3 weeks, tumor-associated clones expanded more among patients with durable benefit.

V gave up 4 bases and J gave up 2 bases; unmatched junction bases: 2. Per the germline V gene, CDR1 is SGHRS and CDR2 is YFSETQ. The CDR3 is made up of 14 amino acids. The sequence came from a man between 65 and 80 years old with urothelial cancer. V gene TRBV5-1 combines with J gene TRBJ1-2, with 10 bases aligning to TRBD1. This material consisted of PBMCs, taken around atezolizumab (anti-PD-L1) treatment. CDR3 residues: CASSQGQGNYGYTF. The CDR3 nucleotides are TGCGCCAGCAGCCAGGGACAGGGGAACTATGGCTACACCTTC.